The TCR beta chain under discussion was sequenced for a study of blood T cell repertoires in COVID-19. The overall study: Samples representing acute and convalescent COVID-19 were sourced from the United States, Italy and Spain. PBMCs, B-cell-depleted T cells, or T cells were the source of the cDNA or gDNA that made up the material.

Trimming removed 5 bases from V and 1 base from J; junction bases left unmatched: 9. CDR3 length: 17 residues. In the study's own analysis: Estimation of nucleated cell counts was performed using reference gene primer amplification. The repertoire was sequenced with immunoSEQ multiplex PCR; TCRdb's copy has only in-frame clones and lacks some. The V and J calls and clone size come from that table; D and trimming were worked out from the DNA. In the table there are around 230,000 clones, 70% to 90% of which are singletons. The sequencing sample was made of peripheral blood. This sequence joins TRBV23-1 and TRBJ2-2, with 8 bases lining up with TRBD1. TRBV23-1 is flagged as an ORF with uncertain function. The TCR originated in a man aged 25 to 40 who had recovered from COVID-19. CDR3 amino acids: CASSTKLGQENTGELFF. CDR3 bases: TGCGCCAGCAGTACTAAACTGGGACAGGAGAACACCGGGGAGCTGTTTTTT.